The 4 T cell receptor beta chains below come from one sample, sequenced in a study of a mutant IDH1 vaccine in newly diagnosed glioma. Data came from immunoSEQ multiplex PCR; TCRdb stores just in-frame clones and leaves some out. The sample carries roughly 26,000 clones, roughly 85% recorded once. Time point indicated: week 35, safety follow-up. The content of each vaccine dose was 300 ug of mutant IDH1 20-mer peptide, and topical imiquimod accompanied it. These receptors' targets are unknown. Sequencing was performed on PBMCs, taken from a glioma patient whose treatment included an IDH1 peptide vaccine. The origin of the receptors is a man between 25 and 39 years old with glioma.

The rearrangement joins TRBV5-6 to TRBJ2-1, with TRBD1 matching over 8 bases. The CDR3 loop spans 14 amino acids. V lost 4 bases and J lost 10; bases outside the gene matches: 10. The V gene's germline CDR1 is SGHDT and CDR2 YYEEEE. This CDR3 reads CASSPWTGNDEQFF. The CDR3 DNA follows: TGTGCCAGCAGCCCGTGGACAGGGAACGACGAGCAGTTCTTC.

V gene TRBV28 combines with J gene TRBJ1-5; D uncertain. This CDR3 contains 12 residues. Germline values: CDR1 MDHEN, CDR2 SYDVKM. Trimming stripped 6 bases from V and 1 base from J, with 4 bases between. CDR3 region: CASRPSNQPQHF. The CDR3 DNA follows: TGTGCCAGCAGACCCAGCAATCAGCCCCAGCATTTT.

The rearrangement uses TRBV28 and TRBJ1-1; D perhaps matches TRBD1 (5 bases). The length of the CDR3 is 15 residues. In germline, CDR1 is MDHEN, CDR2 SYDVKM. With 5 bases removed from V and 0 bases from J, the gap between germline ends came to 13 bases. The DNA of the CDR3 is TGTGCCAGCAGTCAGGACACTGATATGAACACTGAAGCTTTCTTT. Encoded protein: CASSQDTDMNTEAFF. The full variable domain, in which reference TRBV28 and TRBJ1-1 provide the parts outside the CDR3, is DVKVTQSSRYLVKRTGEKVFLECVQDMDHENMFWYRQDPGLGLRLIYFSYDVKMKEKGDIPEGYSVSREKKERFSLILESASTNQTSMYLCASSQDTDMNTEAFFGQGTRLTVV.

The gene calls are TRBV9 and TRBJ1-4, with D perhaps matching TRBD1 (5 bases). The V and J ends lost 4 bases and 8 bases respectively, with 15 bases between them. CDR1 and CDR2 (germline): SGDLS, YYNGEE. The CDR3 is made up of 14 amino acids. CDR3 region: CASSQTVYGEKLFF. The DNA for the CDR3 is TGTGCCAGCAGCCAGACAGTGTATGGAGAAAAACTGTTTTTT.